These 25 T cell receptor beta chains were all obtained from the same sample, sequenced in a study of beta chain features in type 1 diabetes. Expressed TCRB transcripts got sequenced, as all isolated RNA was reverse transcribed. Generated by immunoSEQ multiplex PCR, the TCRdb table keeps only in-frame clones and is missing some. There are 250,000 to 300,000 clones in the sample; around 24% occur only once, and about 0.011% lies in the top ten. Notes on the study in general: Among all four CD4+ subsets, Type 1 diabetes patients had TCRB CDR3s that were moderately but significantly shorter.

These receptors are not linked to any known antigen. Sequences were obtained from naive CD4+ T cells from blood. The source is a woman under 40 with type 1 diabetes.

The V call is TRBV7-2, the J call TRBJ2-1; D remains unclear. Germline CDR1 and CDR2: SGHTA and FQGNSA. V lost 3 bases and J lost 2, with 11 bases in between. There are 15 residues in the CDR3. The CDR3 sequence: CASSFLGGAYNEQFF. Written as DNA, the CDR3 is TGTGCCAGCAGCTTCCTAGGTGGCGCCTACAATGAGCAGTTCTTC.

The chain recombines TRBV27 with TRBJ2-7; perhaps TRBD1 as D (5 bases). The germline gives CDR1 MNHEY, CDR2 SMNVEV (reference sequence). CDR3 length: 11 amino acids. V lost 8 bases to trimming and J lost 0 bases, with 5 bases between them. The CDR3 region has the DNA TGTGCCAGCCAGGGCTCCTACGAGCAGTACTTC. The encoded protein is CASQGSYEQYF.

V and J are TRBV6-5 and TRBJ2-3, with D perhaps TRBD2 (6 bases). V lost 10 bases, J lost 2 bases, and 19 bases lay in between. This CDR3 region has 15 residues. From germline, CDR1 is MNHEY and CDR2 SVGAGI. The CDR3 region is CATTVPGSTTDTQYF. Written as DNA, the CDR3 is TGTGCCACCACTGTCCCCGGGAGTACCACAGATACGCAGTATTTT.

The chain uses TRBV5-4 and TRBJ2-5, with D possibly matching TRBD1 (6 bases). This CDR3 is built from 14 residues. Germline V gives CDR1 SGHNT, CDR2 YYREEE (reference sequence). The V gene lost 4 bases and the J gene lost 4 bases, with 14 bases spanning the gap. The CDR3: CASSPTAGAETQYF. In DNA form, the CDR3 reads TGTGCCAGCAGCCCAACAGCAGGGGCAGAGACCCAGTACTTC.

V is TRBV28 and J is TRBJ2-1; 7 bases align to TRBD1. This CDR3 has 15 residues. V lost 5 bases and J lost 2; bases outside the gene matches: 6. CDR1 is MDHEN and CDR2 is SYDVKM in the germline V gene. CDR3 DNA sequence: TGTGCCAGCAGTCCAGCCGGGACAGCCTACAATGAGCAGTTCTTC. This translates into CASSPAGTAYNEQFF.

This clone was detected only a few times. The chain is built from TRBV30 and TRBJ2-3; TRBD2 matches at 14 bases. The CDR3 contains 15 residues. The germline CDR1 and CDR2 sequences are GTSNPN and SVGIG (reference sequence). After removal of 7 bases from V and 5 bases from J, the junction contained 8 bases not matched to a gene. In DNA, the CDR3 is TGTGCCTCCTCAGGGACTAGCGGGGGAGGAGATACGCAGTATTTT. It translates to CASSGTSGGGDTQYF.

The chain has TRBV7-2 and TRBJ2-7, with 10 bases aligning to TRBD2. The CDR3 loop spans 15 amino acids. CDR1 and CDR2 from the germline V gene are SGHTA and FQGNSA. With V trimmed by 2 bases and J by 2 bases, 3 bases remained unmatched. The CDR3 nucleotides read TGTGCCAGCAGCTTAACAACTAGCGGGACCTACGAGCAGTACTTC. It is translated as CASSLTTSGTYEQYF. Looking up the rest from reference TRBV7-2 and TRBJ2-7 gives the full variable domain: GAGVSQSPSNKVTEKGKDVELRCDPISGHTALYWYRQSLGQGLEFLIYFQGNSAPDKSGLPSDRFSAERTGGSVSTLTIQRTQQEDSAVYLCASSLTTSGTYEQYFGPGTRLTVT.

The genes are TRBV28 and TRBJ1-1; D is unresolved. This CDR3 comprises 14 residues. Deletions cut 2 bases from V and 5 bases from J, with 12 bases between. Germline V gene data show CDR1 as MDHEN and CDR2 as SYDVKM. The CDR3 spells CASSLALRETEAFF. CDR3 nucleotides: TGTGCCAGCAGTTTAGCCTTGCGAGAAACTGAAGCTTTCTTT. Using reference TRBV28 and TRBJ1-1 for the parts outside the CDR3, the full variable domain is DVKVTQSSRYLVKRTGEKVFLECVQDMDHENMFWYRQDPGLGLRLIYFSYDVKMKEKGDIPEGYSVSREKKERFSLILESASTNQTSMYLCASSLALRETEAFFGQGTRLTVV.

This clone was counted between two and nine times. The chain has TRBV13 and TRBJ2-5, with TRBD2 matching over 14 bases. The length of the CDR3 is 14 residues. Per the germline V gene, CDR1 is PRHDT and CDR2 is FYEKMQ (reference sequence). Unmatched junction bases numbered 5, after V lost 4 bases and J lost 10 bases. The CDR3 coding sequence is TGTGCCAGCAGCTCCCCGACTAGCGGGAGGGGCCAGTACTTC. Protein: CASSSPTSGRGQYF.

DNA for the CDR3: TGCGCCAGCAGCGTGGGACAGGGGAACACTGAAGCTTTCTTT. Amino acid sequence: CASSVGQGNTEAFF. V usage is TRBV5-1 and J usage is TRBJ1-1; 9 bases align to TRBD1. Germline V gene lookup returns CDR1 SGHRS and CDR2 YFSETQ. The CDR3 runs 14 residues. V was pared by 4 bases and J by 1 base, with 2 bases of the junction left unmatched.

This clone was counted only a few times. This chain connects TRBV6-5 to TRBJ1-2, with 8 bases lining up with TRBD1. Germline V gene sequence: CDR1 MNHEY, CDR2 SVGAGI. J gave up 4 bases and V 5 bases, and 6 bases lay outside the gene matches. CDR3 length: 14 residues. The CDR3: CASSRDRRSYGYTF. The CDR3 DNA sequence: TGTGCCAGCAGTAGGGACAGGCGGTCCTATGGCTACACCTTC.

Details on this clone: Other DNA sequences from this sample encode an identical CDR3 as well. This sequence joins TRBV29-1 and TRBJ1-1; D ambiguous. In germline, CDR1 is SQVTM, CDR2 ANQGSEA. CDR3 length: 13 residues. The V and J ends lost 4 bases and 1 base respectively, with 10 bases between them. The CDR3 region has the DNA TGCAGCGTTGTAGGTCAGGCGAACACTGAAGCTTTCTTT. Translation: CSVVGQANTEAFF.

On this clone itself: Other DNA sequences in the same sample also yield this CDR3. The chain carries TRBV18 and TRBJ1-1; 7 bases line up with TRBD1. J lost 0 bases, V lost 6 bases, and 4 bases had no gene match. In germline, CDR1 is KGHSH, CDR2 LQKENI. CDR3 length equals 14 residues. For the CDR3, the DNA is TGTGCCAGCTCTCCGACAGGGATGAACACTGAAGCTTTCTTT. It is translated as CASSPTGMNTEAFF. The variable domain in full, completed from reference TRBV18 and TRBJ1-1, reads NAGVMQNPRHLVRRRGQEARLRCSPMKGHSHVYWYRQLPEEGLKFMVYLQKENIIDESGMPKERFSAEFPKEGPSILRIQQVVRGDSAAYFCASSPTGMNTEAFFGQGTRLTVV.

This clone has just a few counts. This sequence joins TRBV7-2 and TRBJ2-7, with TRBD2 as a possible D gene (6 bases). This CDR3 region has 13 residues. Trimming removed 3 bases at V and 7 bases at J, with 13 bases between. Germline V gene data show CDR1 as SGHTA and CDR2 as FQGNSA. The CDR3: CASSFAQEGEQYF. The CDR3 DNA sequence: TGTGCCAGCAGCTTCGCCCAGGAGGGGGAGCAGTACTTC.

This clone was counted between two and nine times. V is TRBV27 and J is TRBJ1-1; tentative D call: TRBD1 (6 bases). The CDR3 contains 15 residues. Germline V gives CDR1 MNHEY, CDR2 SMNVEV (reference sequence). The V end was cut by 6 bases, the J end by 6 bases, with 20 bases between. CDR3 bases: TGTGCCAGCAGCCTCTATATGGGGGCAAACCCTGAAGCTTTCTTT. This gives the protein CASSLYMGANPEAFF.

This clone was picked up a small number of times. V gene TRBV14 combines with J gene TRBJ2-5; D remains unclear. Germline-derived CDR1 and CDR2 are SGHDN and FVKESK. The CDR3 runs to 13 residues. Trimming took off 0 bases at V and 5 bases at J, with 7 bases between the two ends. CDR3 in DNA: TGTGCCAGCAGCCAAGAAAGGCGGGAGACCCAGTACTTC. Its translation: CASSQERRETQYF. Full variable domain (missing parts from reference TRBV14 and TRBJ2-5): EAGVTQFPSHSVIEKGQTVTLRCDPISGHDNLYWYRRVMGKEIKFLLHFVKESKQDESGMPNNRFLAERTGGTYSTLKVQPAELEDSGVYFCASSQERRETQYFGPGTRLLVL.

The rearrangement uses TRBV28 and TRBJ2-5, with 7 bases aligning to TRBD1. This CDR3 is built from 14 residues. J was trimmed by 8 bases and V by 6 bases; bases with no gene match: 12. Germline CDR1 MDHEN, CDR2 SYDVKM. The CDR3 nucleotides read TGTGCCAGCAGCAGCCCGACAGGGACAGTTACCCAGTACTTC. Protein product: CASSSPTGTVTQYF.

This chain joins TRBV29-1 and TRBJ2-7; possibly TRBD2 for D (5 bases). The CDR3 sequence is 13 residues long. The germline V gene encodes CDR1 SQVTM and CDR2 ANQGSEA. Deletions cut 3 bases from V and 3 bases from J, with 12 bases between. CDR3 bases: TGCAGCGTTGATCGGGGTGCGGGCTACGAGCAGTACTTC. Translated, it gives CSVDRGAGYEQYF.

A note on this clone: Other nucleotide sequences from this sample produce the same CDR3. The chain recombines TRBV30 with TRBJ1-2; possibly TRBD1 for D (6 bases). This CDR3 spans 13 amino acids. Looked up from germline, CDR1 is GTSNPN and CDR2 is SVGIG (reference sequence). V lost 0 bases and J 5 bases, leaving 10 bases between the germline ends. CDR3 nucleotides: TGTGCCTGGAGTGTTGGTCAGGGGTATGGCTACACCTTC. Translation gives CAWSVGQGYGYTF. Full variable domain (missing parts from reference TRBV30 and TRBJ1-2): SQTIHQWPATLVQPVGSPLSLECTVEGTSNPNLYWYRQAAGRGLQLLFYSVGIGQISSEVPQNLSASRPQDRQFILSSKKLLLSDSGFYLCAWSVGQGYGYTFGSGTRLTVV.

The genes are TRBV30 and TRBJ1-2, with 9 nucleotides matching TRBD1. Germline CDR1 GTSNPN, CDR2 SVGIG (reference sequence). This CDR3 spans 13 amino acids. V trimming: 0 bases; J trimming: 8 bases; junction bases outside the gene matches: 4. CDR3 sequence: CAWSVWGQGGYTF. The DNA of the CDR3 is TGTGCCTGGAGTGTATGGGGACAGGGCGGCTACACCTTC.

The chain is built from TRBV2 and TRBJ2-5; D gene ambiguous. The CDR3 has 15 residues. Germline CDR1 SNHLY, CDR2 FYNNEI. V lost 5 bases to trimming and J lost 0 bases, with 13 bases between them. The CDR3 sequence is CASSPQYGYQETQYF. Here the CDR3 DNA reads TGTGCCAGCAGTCCCCAATACGGGTACCAAGAGACCCAGTACTTC.

V is TRBV15 and J is TRBJ2-2, with a possible D match to TRBD1 (5 bases). This CDR3 is built from 13 residues. V was clipped by 5 bases and J by 7 bases, with 11 bases between them. The V gene's germline CDR1 is LNHNV and CDR2 YYDKDF (reference sequence). CDR3 amino acids: CATSSRVDGELFF. In DNA, the CDR3 is TGTGCCACCAGCTCCAGGGTTGACGGGGAGCTGTTTTTT.

The chain combines TRBV2 with TRBJ2-7; perhaps TRBD2 as D (6 bases). This CDR3 has 13 amino acids. Trimming cost V 5 bases and J 6 bases, with 14 bases left between them. Germline V gene lookup returns CDR1 SNHLY and CDR2 FYNNEI. The CDR3 coding sequence is TGTGCCAGCAGTCGACTAGTCCAGGGCGAGCAGTACTTC. It encodes CASSRLVQGEQYF.

Here the CDR3 DNA reads TGCAGCGTTGGCCCTAGCTCCTACGAGCAGTACTTC. Encoded protein: CSVGPSSYEQYF. The chain is built from TRBV29-1 and TRBJ2-7; D not resolved. Germline V gene lookup returns CDR1 SQVTM and CDR2 ANQGSEA. The CDR3 is 12 amino acids. Trimming removed 4 bases at V and 0 bases at J, with 7 bases between.

Only a few counts were recorded for this clone. The chain has TRBV11-2 and TRBJ2-3; D perhaps matches TRBD1 (5 bases). Germline CDR1 SGHAT, CDR2 FQNNGV. The CDR3 loop spans 14 amino acids. V was clipped by 7 bases and J by 0 bases, with 11 bases between them. The CDR3 protein is CASTLTGSTDTQYF. CDR3 DNA sequence: TGTGCCAGCACCCTTACAGGTAGCACAGATACGCAGTATTTT.